This T cell receptor beta chain originates from a study of radiation and T cells in renal cell carcinoma. Assay: immunoSEQ multiplex PCR; the TCRdb copy retains only in-frame clones and omits some. This table has more than 140,000 clones, approximately 82% appearing once. Time point reported: baseline pretreatment blood. Treatment noted: 15 Gy SBRT to primary tumor, nephrectomy 4 weeks later. Sequenced material: blood, taken from a patient whose treatment included radiotherapy and nephrectomy. This TCR derives from a woman aged 45 to 65 with renal cell carcinoma.

CDR3 coding DNA: TGTGCCAGCAGCCCGGGACAGGGTGGCGAGCAGTACTTC. Its protein product is CASSPGQGGEQYF. The V call is TRBV4-2, the J call TRBJ2-7, with 9 bases lining up with TRBD1. The J segment lost 6 bases and the V segment lost 4 bases, leaving 4 bases of the junction unmatched. The CDR3 is 13 amino acids. Looked up from germline, CDR1 is LGHNA and CDR2 is YNFKEQ.